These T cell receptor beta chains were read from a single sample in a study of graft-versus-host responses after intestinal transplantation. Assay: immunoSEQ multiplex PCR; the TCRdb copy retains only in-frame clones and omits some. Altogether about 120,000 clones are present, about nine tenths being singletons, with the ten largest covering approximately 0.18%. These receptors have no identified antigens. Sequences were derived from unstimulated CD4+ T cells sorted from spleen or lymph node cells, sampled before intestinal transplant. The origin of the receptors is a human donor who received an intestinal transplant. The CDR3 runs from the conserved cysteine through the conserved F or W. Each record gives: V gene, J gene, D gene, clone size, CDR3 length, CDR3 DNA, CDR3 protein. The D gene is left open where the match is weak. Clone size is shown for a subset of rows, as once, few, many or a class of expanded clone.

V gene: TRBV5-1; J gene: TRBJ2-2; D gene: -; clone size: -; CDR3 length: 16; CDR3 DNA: TGCGCCAGCGGGGGAACCAGCGGGTTTAACACCGGGGAGCTGTTTTTT; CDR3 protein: CASGGTSGFNTGELFF
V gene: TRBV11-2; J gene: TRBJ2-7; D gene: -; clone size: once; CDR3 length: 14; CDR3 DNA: TGTGCCAGCAGCACCGGGACTGGTAACTACGAGCAGTACTTC; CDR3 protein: CASSTGTGNYEQYF
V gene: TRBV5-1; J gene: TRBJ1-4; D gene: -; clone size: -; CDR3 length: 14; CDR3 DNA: TGCGCCAGCAGCGCCCGATCGGGTAATGAAAAACTGTTTTTT; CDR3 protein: CASSARSGNEKLFF
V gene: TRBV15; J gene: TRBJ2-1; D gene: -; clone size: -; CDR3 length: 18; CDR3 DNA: TGTGCCACCAGCAGGCCATGGAGTCCAGGGAACCTGAACAATGAGCAGTTCTTC; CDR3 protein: CATSRPWSPGNLNNEQFF
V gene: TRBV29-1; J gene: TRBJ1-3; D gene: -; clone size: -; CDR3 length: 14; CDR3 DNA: TGCAGCGCCACAGGGAAAGGGGCTGGAAACACCATATATTTT; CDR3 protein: CSATGKGAGNTIYF
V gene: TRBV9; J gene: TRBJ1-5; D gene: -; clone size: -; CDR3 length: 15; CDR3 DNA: TGTGCCAGCAGCCCAGGGGCAACTAGCAATCAGCCCCAGCATTTT; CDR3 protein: CASSPGATSNQPQHF
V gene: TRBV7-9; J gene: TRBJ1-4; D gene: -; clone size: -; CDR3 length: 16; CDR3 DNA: TGTGCCAGCAGCTTAGAAGGGGCGCTGACTAATGAAAAACTGTTTTTT; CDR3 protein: CASSLEGALTNEKLFF
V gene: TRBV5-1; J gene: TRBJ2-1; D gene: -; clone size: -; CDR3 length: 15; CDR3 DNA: TGCGCCAGCAGCGCCTCCCTACCAGGCTACAATGAGCAGTTCTTC; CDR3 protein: CASSASLPGYNEQFF
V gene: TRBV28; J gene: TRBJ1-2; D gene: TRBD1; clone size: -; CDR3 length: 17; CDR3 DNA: TGTGCCAGCAGTTTGACAGAGGGACAGTTAATCGTTTATGGCTACACCTTC; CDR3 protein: CASSLTEGQLIVYGYTF
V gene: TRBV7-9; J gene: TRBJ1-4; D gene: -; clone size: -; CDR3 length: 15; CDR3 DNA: TGTGCCAGCAGCCGTACCGGGGGGGATAATGAAAAACTGTTTTTT; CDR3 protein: CASSRTGGDNEKLFF
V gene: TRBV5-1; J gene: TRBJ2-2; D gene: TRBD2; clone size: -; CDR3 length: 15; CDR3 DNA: TGCGCCAGCAGTCCGGGGGGTAGCGTCGCCGGGGAGCTGTTTTTT; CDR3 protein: CASSPGGSVAGELFF
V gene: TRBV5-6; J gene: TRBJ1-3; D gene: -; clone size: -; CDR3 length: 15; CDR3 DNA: TGTGCCAGCAGCTTGGCAGGGTTGGCTGGAAACACCATATATTTT; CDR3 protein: CASSLAGLAGNTIYF
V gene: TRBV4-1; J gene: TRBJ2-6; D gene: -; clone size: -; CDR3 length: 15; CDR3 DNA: TGCGCCAGCAGCCATACAGGGACTGGGGCCAACGTCCTGACTTTC; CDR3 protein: CASSHTGTGANVLTF
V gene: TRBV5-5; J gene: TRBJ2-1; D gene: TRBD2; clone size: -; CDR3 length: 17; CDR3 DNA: TGTGCCAGCAGCTCAGCGACACCGGGACTAGCGGGATTACTGCAGTTCTTC; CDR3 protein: CASSSATPGLAGLLQFF
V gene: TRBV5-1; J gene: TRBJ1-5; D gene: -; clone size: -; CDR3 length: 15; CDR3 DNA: TGCGCCAGCAGCTTGGAAGGGGCTAGCAATCAGCCCCAGCATTTT; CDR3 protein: CASSLEGASNQPQHF
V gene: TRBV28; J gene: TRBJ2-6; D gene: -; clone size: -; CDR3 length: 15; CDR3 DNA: TGTGCCACCCGGGACAGCGGGTTGGGGGCCAACGTCCTGACTTTC; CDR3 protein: CATRDSGLGANVLTF
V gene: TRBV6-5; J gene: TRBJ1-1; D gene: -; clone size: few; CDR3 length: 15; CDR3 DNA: TGTGCCAGCAGTTACGGTAACAGGGCGAACACTGAAGCTTTCTTT; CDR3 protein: CASSYGNRANTEAFF
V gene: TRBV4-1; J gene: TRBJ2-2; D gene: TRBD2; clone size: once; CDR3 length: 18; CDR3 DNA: TGCGCCAGCAGCCAAGATCTTACTTCGGCGGGAGTGACCGGGGAGCTGTTTTTT; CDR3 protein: CASSQDLTSAGVTGELFF
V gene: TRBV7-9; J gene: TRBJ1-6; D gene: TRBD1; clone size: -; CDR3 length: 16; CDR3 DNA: TGTGCCAGCAGCATCGGTTCCGGGACAGGGGTTTCACCCCTCCACTTT; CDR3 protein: CASSIGSGTGVSPLHF
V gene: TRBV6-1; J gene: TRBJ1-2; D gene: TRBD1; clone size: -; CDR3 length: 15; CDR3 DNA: TGTGCCAGTAGCGAAACAGGGGTGGGTAACTATGGCTACACCTTC; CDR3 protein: CASSETGVGNYGYTF
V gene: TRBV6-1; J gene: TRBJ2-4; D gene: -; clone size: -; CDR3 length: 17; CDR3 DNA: TGTGCCAGCAGTGAAGGAACAGCAGGGCTAGCCAAAAACATTCAGTACTTC; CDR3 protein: CASSEGTAGLAKNIQYF
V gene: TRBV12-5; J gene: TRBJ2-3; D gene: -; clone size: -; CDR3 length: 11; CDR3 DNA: TGTGCTAGTGGTTCACTTGATACGCAGTATTTT; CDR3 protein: CASGSLDTQYF
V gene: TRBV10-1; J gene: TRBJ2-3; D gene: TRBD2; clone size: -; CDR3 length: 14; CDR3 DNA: TGCGCCAGCAGTGATGCGGGGGGCAGGGATACGCAGTATTTT; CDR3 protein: CASSDAGGRDTQYF
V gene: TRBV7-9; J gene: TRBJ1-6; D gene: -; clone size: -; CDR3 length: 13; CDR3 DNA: TGTGCCAGCGGGGCGTCCTATAATTCACCCCTCCACTTT; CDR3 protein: CASGASYNSPLHF
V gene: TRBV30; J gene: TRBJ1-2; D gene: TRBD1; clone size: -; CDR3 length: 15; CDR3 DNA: TGTGCCTGGAGCGCGAGCGGGACAGGGAAGGTGAGCTACACCTTC; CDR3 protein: CAWSASGTGKVSYTF
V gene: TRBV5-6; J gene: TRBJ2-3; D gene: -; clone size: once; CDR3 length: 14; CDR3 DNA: TGTGCCAGCAGCTTGTATGGCGGCCCAGATACGCAGTATTTT; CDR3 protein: CASSLYGGPDTQYF
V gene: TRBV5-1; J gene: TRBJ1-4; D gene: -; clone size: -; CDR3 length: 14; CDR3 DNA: TGCGCCAGCAGCTTGCTCCAGGCCTCGAGGGAACTGTTTTTT; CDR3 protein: CASSLLQASRELFF
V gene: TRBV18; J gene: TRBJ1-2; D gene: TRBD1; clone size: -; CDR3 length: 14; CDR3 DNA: TGTGCCAGCTCACCCCTTGGGACAGGGGATGGCTACACCTTC; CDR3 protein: CASSPLGTGDGYTF
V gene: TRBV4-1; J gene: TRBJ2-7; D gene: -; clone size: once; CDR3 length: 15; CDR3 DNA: TGCGCCAGCAGCCAAACCCACGGGTTGACCTACGAGCAGTACTTC; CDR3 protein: CASSQTHGLTYEQYF
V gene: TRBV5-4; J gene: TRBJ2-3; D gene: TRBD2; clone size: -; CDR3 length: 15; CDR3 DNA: TGTGCCAGCAGCTTAGCGGGAGGGTGGGCAGATACGCAGTATTTT; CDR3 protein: CASSLAGGWADTQYF
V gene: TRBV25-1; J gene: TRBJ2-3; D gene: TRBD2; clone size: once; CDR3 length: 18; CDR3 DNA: TGTGCCAGCAGCCCCGACCCCGGGCTAGCGGGAGTAGGGGATACGCAGTATTTT; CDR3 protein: CASSPDPGLAGVGDTQYF
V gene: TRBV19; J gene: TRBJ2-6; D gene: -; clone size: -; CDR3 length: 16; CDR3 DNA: TGTGCCACCGCCCCCCTTTCCGGGGTCGGGGCCAACGTCCTGACTTTC; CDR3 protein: CATAPLSGVGANVLTF
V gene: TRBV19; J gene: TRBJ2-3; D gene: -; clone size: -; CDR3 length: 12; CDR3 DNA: TGTGCCAGTAGTATCGGAGGAGATACGCAGTATTTT; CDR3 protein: CASSIGGDTQYF
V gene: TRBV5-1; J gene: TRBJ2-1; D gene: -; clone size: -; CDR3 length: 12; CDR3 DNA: TGCGCCAGCGGCACTACAACCAATGAGCAGTTCTTC; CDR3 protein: CASGTTTNEQFF
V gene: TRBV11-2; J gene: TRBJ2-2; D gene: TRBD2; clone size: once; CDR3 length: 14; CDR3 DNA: TGTGCCAGCGTAACCGAGCGGGGGTCCGGGGAGCTGTTTTTT; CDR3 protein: CASVTERGSGELFF
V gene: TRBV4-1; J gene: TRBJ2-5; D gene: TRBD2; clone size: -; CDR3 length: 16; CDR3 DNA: TGCGCCAGCAGCCCCCCGGTTGCGGGAGGTCTAGGGTCCCAGTACTTC; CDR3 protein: CASSPPVAGGLGSQYF
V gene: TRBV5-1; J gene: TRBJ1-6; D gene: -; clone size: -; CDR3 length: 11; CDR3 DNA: TGCGCCAGCAATCCGAGGTCACCCCTCCACTTT; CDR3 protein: CASNPRSPLHF
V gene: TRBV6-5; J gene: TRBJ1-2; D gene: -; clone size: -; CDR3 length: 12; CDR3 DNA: TGTGCCGGCTCTGGGGGGGGGTATGGCTACACCTTC; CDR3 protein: CAGSGGGYGYTF
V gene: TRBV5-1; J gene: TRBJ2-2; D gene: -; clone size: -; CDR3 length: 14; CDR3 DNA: TGCGCCAGCAGCCGGACAAGGAACACCGGGGAGCTGTTTTTT; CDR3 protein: CASSRTRNTGELFF
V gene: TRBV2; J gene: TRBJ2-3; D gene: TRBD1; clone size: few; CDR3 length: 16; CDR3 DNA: TGTGCCAGCAGTATAACCGGGACAGGGGATGCAGATACGCAGTATTTT; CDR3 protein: CASSITGTGDADTQYF
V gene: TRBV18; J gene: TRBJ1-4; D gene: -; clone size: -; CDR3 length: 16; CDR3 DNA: TGTGCCAGCTCACTATCCAGGGACTTGACTAATGAAAAACTGTTTTTT; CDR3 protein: CASSLSRDLTNEKLFF
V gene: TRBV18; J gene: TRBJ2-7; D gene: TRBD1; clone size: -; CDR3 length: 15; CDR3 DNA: TGTGCCAGCTCACCTCTCGGGACAGGGATGTACGAGCAGTACTTC; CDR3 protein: CASSPLGTGMYEQYF
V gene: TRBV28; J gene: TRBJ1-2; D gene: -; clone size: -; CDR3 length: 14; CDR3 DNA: TGTGCCAGCAGCCCGCCGGGGGGCCGCTATGGCTACACCTTC; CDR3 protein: CASSPPGGRYGYTF
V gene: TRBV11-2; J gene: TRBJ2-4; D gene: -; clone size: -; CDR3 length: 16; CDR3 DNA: TGTGCCAGCAGCAGAGGGGGGGGTGTTGGCAAAAACATTCAGTACTTC; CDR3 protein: CASSRGGGVGKNIQYF
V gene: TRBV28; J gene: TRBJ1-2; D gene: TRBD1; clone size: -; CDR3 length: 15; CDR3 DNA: TGTGCCAGCAGCACCTTGAGGGGACAGGGATATGGCTACACCTTC; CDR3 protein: CASSTLRGQGYGYTF
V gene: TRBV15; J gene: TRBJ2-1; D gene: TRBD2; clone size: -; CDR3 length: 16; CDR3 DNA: TGTGCCACCAGCGGGAGTGCGGGGGGCCCCAGGAATGAGCAGTTCTTC; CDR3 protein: CATSGSAGGPRNEQFF
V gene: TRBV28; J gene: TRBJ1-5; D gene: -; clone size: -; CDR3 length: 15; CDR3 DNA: TGTGCCAGCAGCTCGGACTCTTATAGCAATCAGCCCCAGCATTTT; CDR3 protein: CASSSDSYSNQPQHF
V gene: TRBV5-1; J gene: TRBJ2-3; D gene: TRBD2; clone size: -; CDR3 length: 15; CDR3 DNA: TGCGCCAGCAGCTTATCGCAGCGGGACACAGATACGCAGTATTTT; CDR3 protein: CASSLSQRDTDTQYF
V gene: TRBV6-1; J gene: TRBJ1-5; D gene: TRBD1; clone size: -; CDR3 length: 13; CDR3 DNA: TGTGCCAGCAGACTACAGGGGGATCAGCCCCAGCATTTT; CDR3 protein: CASRLQGDQPQHF
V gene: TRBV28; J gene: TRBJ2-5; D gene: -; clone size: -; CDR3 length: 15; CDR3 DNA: TGTGCCAGCAGTTTAACCAAACAGGGCCAAGAGACCCAGTACTTC; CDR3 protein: CASSLTKQGQETQYF
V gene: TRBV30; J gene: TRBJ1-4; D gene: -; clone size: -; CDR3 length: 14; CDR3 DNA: TGTGCCTGGAGGGACATGGGAAGGTCGGAAAAACTGTTTTTT; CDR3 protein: CAWRDMGRSEKLFF
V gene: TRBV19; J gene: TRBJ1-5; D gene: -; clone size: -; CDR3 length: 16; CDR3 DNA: TGTGCCAGTAACAAACGGGCGTCGGGAAAATCGCAGCCCCAGCATTTT; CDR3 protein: CASNKRASGKSQPQHF
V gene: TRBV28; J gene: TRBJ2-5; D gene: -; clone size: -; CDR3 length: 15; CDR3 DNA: TGTGCCAGCAGTCCCAACGGGGGGCGCGGGGAGACCCAGTACTTC; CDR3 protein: CASSPNGGRGETQYF